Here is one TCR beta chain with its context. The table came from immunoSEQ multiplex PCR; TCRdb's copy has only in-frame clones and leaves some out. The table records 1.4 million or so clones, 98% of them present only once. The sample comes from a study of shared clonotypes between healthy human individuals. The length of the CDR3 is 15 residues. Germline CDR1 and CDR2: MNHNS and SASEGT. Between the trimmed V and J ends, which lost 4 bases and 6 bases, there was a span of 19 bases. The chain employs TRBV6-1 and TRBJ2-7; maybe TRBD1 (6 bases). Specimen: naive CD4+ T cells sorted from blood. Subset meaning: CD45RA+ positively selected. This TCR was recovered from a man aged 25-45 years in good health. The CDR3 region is CASSAQGSRTREQYF. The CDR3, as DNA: TGTGCCAGCAGTGCCCAGGGGTCGAGGACTCGCGAGCAGTACTTC.